This paragraph reports one T cell receptor (beta chain). This specimen comes from a study of blood T cells in healthy people across ages. With a J-beta primer mix and a sample-barcoded 5' primer, a second PCR ran about 6 to 11 cycles. Tags on each cDNA molecule came from a template-switch adaptor with 12 random nucleotides. Paired-end reads containing CDR3 totaled no fewer than 2.5 million for each sample. MiXCR was run by TCRdb on the 5' RACE reads, yielding one entry per CDR3 protein. The table records some 1.5 million distinct CDR3 sequences, approximately 28% of them present only once. Extractions gave at least 5.5 micrograms of total RNA per sample. The receptor comes from a woman in her 30s in good health. The sequencing sample was made of blood.

CDR3 in DNA: TGCGCCAGCAGCTTGAATGGCCGGGGGGGAGATACGCAGTATTTT. It is translated as CASSLNGRGGDTQYF. This sequence joins TRBV5-1 and TRBJ2-3, with 8 bases matching TRBD2. Germline V gene data show CDR1 as SGHRS and CDR2 as YFSETQ. The CDR3 has 15 residues. The ends lost 1 base at V and 5 bases at J; junction bases unmatched: 6.